These 30 T cell receptor beta chains were all obtained from the same sample, sequenced in a study of T-cell reconstitution after alpha-beta-depleted transplantation in children. TCRbeta library preparation incorporated unique molecular identifiers. TCRdb passed the PCR reads through MiXCR, listing each CDR3 protein once. This sample has around 300,000 distinct CDR3 sequences, with approximately 23% found just once. The source was PBMCs, mostly from graft donor cells, collected 180 days after TCRalphabeta/CD19-depleted stem cell transplant. Every receptor here comes from a male patient between 5 and 17 years old who had a stem cell transplant for acute lymphoblastic leukemia, so the T cells may come from the graft donor.

The table lists this clonotype with a few counts. The rearrangement uses TRBV6-1 and TRBJ1-4; D uncertain. CDR3 length: 16 residues. Germline CDR1 reads MNHNS; CDR2 reads SASEGT. The germline V and J ends were trimmed by 6 bases and 3 bases, with 17 bases remaining between them. CDR3: CASRDRRTVANEKLFF. CDR3 coding DNA: TGTGCCAGCAGAGACCGGCGAACGGTCGCTAATGAAAAACTGTTTTTT.

This sequence joins TRBV18 and TRBJ2-2; no definite D call. V shed 3 bases and J shed 4 bases, with 6 bases lying between them. Germline values: CDR1 KGHSH, CDR2 LQKENI. This CDR3 is built from 13 residues. CDR3 amino acids: CASSPATTGELFF. The CDR3 DNA reads as TGTGCCAGCTCACCCGCGACCACCGGGGAGCTGTTTTTT.

There are a few counts of this clonotype. The rearrangement links TRBV7-6 to TRBJ2-3, with D uncertain. Germline CDR1 is SGHVS and CDR2 is FNYEAQ. This CDR3 has 17 residues. With 1 base removed from V and 6 bases from J, the gap between germline ends came to 20 bases. CDR3 residues: CASSLVDEREEVDTQYF. In DNA form, the CDR3 reads TGTGCCAGCAGCTTAGTTGACGAGCGTGAGGAAGTCGATACGCAGTATTTT.

In this sample, this clonotype turned up once. This chain connects TRBV12-3 or TRBV12-4 to TRBJ1-5, with TRBD1 matching 7 bases. V dropped 5 bases and J dropped 2; count of bases not matched to a gene: 12. The CDR3 is 17 residues long. CDR3 DNA sequence: TGTGCCAGCAGTCCCTGGACGACAGGGAAGGGCAATCAGCCCCAGCATTTT. Translated, it gives CASSPWTTGKGNQPQHF.

The V gene is TRBV4-1, the J gene TRBJ1-2; D is possibly TRBD1 (5 bases). The germline V gene has CDR1 MGHRA and CDR2 YSYEKL. V lost 0 bases and J lost 7, with 9 bases in between. The CDR3 totals 13 residues. CDR3 region: CASSQDPRGGYTF. In DNA form, the CDR3 reads TGCGCCAGCAGCCAAGATCCAAGGGGTGGCTACACCTTC.

This clonotype was detected a few times. The genes are TRBV12-3 or TRBV12-4 and TRBJ1-1, with D unclear. This CDR3 has 11 amino acids. The V end lost 3 bases, the J end lost 11 bases, and 10 bases lay between the germline ends. CDR3 DNA sequence: TGTGCCAGCAGTTTCCAGCGAGGGGCTTTCTTT. This gives the protein CASSFQRGAFF.

This clonotype was counted between two and nine times. The chain is built from TRBV29-1 and TRBJ1-1, with TRBD1 matching over 7 bases. There are 18 residues in the CDR3. Germline V gene lookup returns CDR1 SQVTM and CDR2 ANQGSEA. The V and J ends lost 4 bases and 0 bases, in that order; junction bases with no gene match: 17. CDR3 DNA: TGCAGCGTTGTATGGGGGGTGGGACAGTTCCCTCTGAACACTGAAGCTTTCTTT. Its translation is CSVVWGVGQFPLNTEAFF.

This clonotype has only a few counts. The J gene is TRBJ2-3, the V gene TRBV7-2; D not resolved. The germline CDR1 and CDR2 sequences are SGHTA and FQGNSA. The V end lost 1 base, the J end lost 1 base, and 9 bases lay between the germline ends. This CDR3 is 15 amino acids long. CDR3 nucleotides: TGTGCCAGCAGCTTAGATAGGTTGGGCACAGATACGCAGTATTTT. It yields the protein CASSLDRLGTDTQYF.

The chain uses TRBV7-6 and TRBJ2-1; 7 bases match TRBD2. The CDR3 sequence is 16 residues long. V gave up 5 bases and J gave up 4 bases; unmatched junction bases: 11. Germline values: CDR1 SGHVS, CDR2 FNYEAQ. This chain's CDR3 is CASSPQNPAGYNEQFF. The CDR3 DNA reads TGTGCCAGCAGCCCTCAAAACCCAGCGGGGTACAATGAGCAGTTCTTC.

There are a few counts of this clonotype. CDR3 in amino acids: CASRDGQVRYGYTF. The CDR3 DNA reads TGTGCCAGCAGGGACGGACAGGTCCGCTATGGCTACACCTTC. The J gene is TRBJ1-2, the V gene TRBV6-1; 7 bases fit TRBD1. Germline CDR1 and CDR2: MNHNS and SASEGT. This CDR3 has 14 amino acids. V gave up 6 bases and J gave up 4 bases; unmatched junction bases: 8.

The V and J genes are TRBV12-3 or TRBV12-4 and TRBJ2-4; D is unclear. The length of the CDR3 is 15 residues. The germline V and J ends were trimmed by 0 bases and 5 bases, with 11 bases remaining between them. The CDR3: CASSLAQVLQNIQYF. CDR3 bases: TGTGCCAGCAGTTTAGCCCAGGTCCTCCAAAACATTCAGTACTTC.

This chain links TRBV7-2 with TRBJ1-4; perhaps TRBD1 as D (5 bases). Between the trimmed V and J ends, which lost 1 base and 5 bases, there was a span of 8 bases. The CDR3 has 14 amino acids. Germline V lookup: CDR1 SGHTA, CDR2 FQGNSA. The CDR3 spells CASSLEGWNEKLFF. The DNA for the CDR3 is TGTGCCAGCAGCTTAGAGGGGTGGAATGAAAAACTGTTTTTT.

This chain joins TRBV9 and TRBJ1-1; 7 bases fit TRBD1. V dropped 4 bases and J dropped 10; count of bases not matched to a gene: 13. Germline V lookup: CDR1 SGDLS, CDR2 YYNGEE. There are 14 residues in the CDR3. DNA for the CDR3: TGTGCCAGCAGCCCTACCGGGACAGCCATAGGAGCTTTCTTT. This encodes CASSPTGTAIGAFF.

This clonotype has a handful of counts. CDR3 in amino acids: CASRIQADNEQFF. The CDR3 coding sequence is TGTGCCAGCAGGATCCAGGCCGACAATGAGCAGTTCTTC. This chain connects TRBV6-1 to TRBJ2-1; D is ambiguous. The V gene's germline CDR1 is MNHNS and CDR2 SASEGT. This CDR3 region has 13 residues. V shed 6 bases and J shed 5 bases, with 11 bases lying between them.

The gene calls are TRBV7-2 and TRBJ1-6; no clear D. This CDR3 spans 15 amino acids. The V end lost 5 bases, the J end lost 9 bases, and 17 bases lay between the germline ends. Germline V gene sequence: CDR1 SGHTA, CDR2 FQGNSA. This chain's CDR3 is CASSPFERPSSPLHF. DNA for the CDR3: TGTGCCAGCAGCCCCTTTGAGAGGCCAAGTTCACCCCTCCACTTT.

This chain's CDR3 is CASSVGKTGLTTGELFF. Written as DNA, the CDR3 is TGTGCCAGCAGCGTGGGGAAAACGGGACTGACCACCGGGGAGCTGTTTTTT. V and J are TRBV9 and TRBJ2-2, with TRBD2 as a possible D gene (6 bases). This CDR3 region has 17 residues. The V end was cut by 2 bases, the J end by 4 bases, with 18 bases between. The germline V gene has CDR1 SGDLS and CDR2 YYNGEE.

V usage is TRBV5-1 and J usage is TRBJ2-1; no definite D call. CDR3 length: 14 residues. Germline V gene data show CDR1 as SGHRS and CDR2 as YFSETQ. With 0 bases removed from V and 4 bases from J, the gap between germline ends came to 8 bases. This CDR3 reads CASSLAADYNEQFF. The DNA of the CDR3 is TGCGCCAGCAGCTTGGCCGCTGATTACAATGAGCAGTTCTTC.

This clonotype was seen only a few times. V and J are TRBV7-6 and TRBJ2-1; D ambiguous. Germline CDR1 is SGHVS and CDR2 is FNYEAQ. Between the trimmed V and J ends, which lost 1 base and 6 bases, there was a span of 10 bases. This CDR3 has 14 residues. CDR3 in amino acids: CASSLEVGFNEQFF. The CDR3 DNA is TGTGCCAGCAGCTTAGAAGTGGGGTTCAATGAGCAGTTCTTC.

This chain uses TRBV7-9 with TRBJ1-3; D call uncertain. The V gene lost 1 base and the J gene lost 2 bases, with 9 bases spanning the gap. Germline V lookup: CDR1 SEHNR, CDR2 FQNEAQ (reference sequence). The CDR3 is 15 amino acids. CDR3 coding DNA: TGTGCCAGCAGCTTAGGCCCGGGAGCTGGAAACACCATATATTTT. Its protein product is CASSLGPGAGNTIYF.

The rearrangement uses TRBV7-9 and TRBJ1-1; 8 bases fit TRBD1. V gave up 5 bases and J gave up 7 bases; unmatched junction bases: 3. Looked up from germline, CDR1 is SEHNR and CDR2 is FQNEAQ (reference sequence). The CDR3 consists of 12 residues. The CDR3 protein is CASSQGAGEAFF. The DNA for the CDR3 is TGTGCCAGCAGCCAGGGGGCCGGTGAAGCTTTCTTT.

V gene TRBV5-1 combines with J gene TRBJ2-7; 10 positions match TRBD1. Germline V CDR1 and CDR2: SGHRS, YFSETQ. The V gene end was trimmed by 4 bases and the J gene end by 5 bases; junction bases not matched to a gene: 9. This CDR3 is built from 15 residues. This CDR3 reads CASSRGGQGFDEQYF. CDR3 bases: TGCGCCAGCAGCCGAGGGGGACAGGGGTTCGACGAGCAGTACTTC.

This clonotype showed up just a few times. This chain connects TRBV6-2 or TRBV6-3 to TRBJ1-2, with 9 bases matching TRBD1. Trimming took 8 bases from V and 4 from J; bases not matched to a gene: 5. Germline values: CDR1 MNHEY, CDR2 SVGEGT. The CDR3 consists of 13 residues. The CDR3 region is CASGRTGVYGYTF. DNA of the CDR3: TGTGCCAGCGGGCGGACAGGGGTCTATGGCTACACCTTC.

This clonotype occurred a few times. The V call is TRBV4-1, the J call TRBJ2-7; D uncertain. Germline values: CDR1 MGHRA, CDR2 YSYEKL. Deletions cut 1 base from V and 2 bases from J, with 6 bases between. The CDR3 is 13 residues long. CDR3 loop: CASSQGTPYEQYF. CDR3 DNA: TGCGCCAGCAGCCAAGGGACCCCCTACGAGCAGTACTTC.

This clonotype turned up a few times. V and J are TRBV5-1 and TRBJ2-5; 9 bases map to TRBD2. Germline-derived CDR1 and CDR2 are SGHRS and YFSETQ. Unmatched junction bases numbered 4, after V lost 0 bases and J lost 4 bases. The CDR3 has 15 residues. For the CDR3, the DNA is TGCGCCAGCAGCTTGGCTAGCGGGAAGCGAGAGACCCAGTACTTC. Translation: CASSLASGKRETQYF.

This clonotype was observed a handful of times. DNA of the CDR3: TGCAGCGTTGAAGAACTAGCGGGAGGGCCGGAGCCTTTCCTGAGCACAGATACGCAGTATTTT. It yields the protein CSVEELAGGPEPFLSTDTQYF. The gene calls are TRBV29-1 and TRBJ2-3; 13 bases fit TRBD2. The CDR3 is 21 residues long. CDR1 and CDR2 from the germline V gene are SQVTM and ANQGSEA. Trimming cost V 0 bases and J 0 bases; bases outside gene matches: 15.

This clonotype was recorded at least ten times. The genes are TRBV5-1 and TRBJ2-7; D gene unclear. Trimming took off 0 bases at V and 3 bases at J, with 10 bases between the two ends. Per the germline V gene, CDR1 is SGHRS and CDR2 is YFSETQ. The CDR3 length is 14 residues. Here the CDR3 reads CASSLVGAVYEQYF. CDR3 nucleotide sequence: TGCGCCAGCAGCTTGGTGGGCGCGGTCTACGAGCAGTACTTC.

This clonotype was found a few times. V gene TRBV4-1 combines with J gene TRBJ1-2, with D maybe TRBD1 (5 bases). The CDR3 sequence is 14 residues long. Germline V gene sequence: CDR1 MGHRA, CDR2 YSYEKL. V was clipped by 1 base and J by 3 bases, with 9 bases between them. CDR3 sequence reads: CASSQGAGDYGYTF. The CDR3 coding sequence is TGCGCCAGCAGCCAAGGAGCGGGGGACTATGGCTACACCTTC.

This clonotype was detected ten times or more. This chain links TRBV18 with TRBJ2-1; possibly TRBD1 or TRBD2 for D (5 bases each). CDR1 is KGHSH, CDR2 LQKENI, per germline. The length of the CDR3 is 15 residues. V was cut by 3 bases and J by 0 bases, with 9 bases left in between. CDR3 in amino acids: CASSPPGSSYNEQFF. DNA of the CDR3: TGTGCCAGCTCACCTCCAGGGAGCTCCTACAATGAGCAGTTCTTC.

The chain employs TRBV5-4 and TRBJ2-1, with TRBD1 matching 8 bases. Germline values: CDR1 SGHNT, CDR2 YYREEE (reference sequence). The CDR3 is 15 residues long. V was clipped by 0 bases and J by 8 bases; unmatched bases: 7. The CDR3 sequence: CASSLEQGEGYEQFF. In DNA, the CDR3 is TGTGCCAGCAGCTTGGAACAGGGGGAAGGCTATGAGCAGTTCTTC.

The CDR3 spells CASRDEWSSDTQYF. CDR3 DNA: TGTGCCAGCAGAGACGAGTGGTCTTCAGATACGCAGTATTTT. The chain combines TRBV27 with TRBJ2-3; D uncertain. CDR1 MNHEY and CDR2 SMNVEV come from the germline V gene (reference sequence). The CDR3 covers 14 residues. V was pared by 6 bases and J by 4 bases, with 14 bases between.